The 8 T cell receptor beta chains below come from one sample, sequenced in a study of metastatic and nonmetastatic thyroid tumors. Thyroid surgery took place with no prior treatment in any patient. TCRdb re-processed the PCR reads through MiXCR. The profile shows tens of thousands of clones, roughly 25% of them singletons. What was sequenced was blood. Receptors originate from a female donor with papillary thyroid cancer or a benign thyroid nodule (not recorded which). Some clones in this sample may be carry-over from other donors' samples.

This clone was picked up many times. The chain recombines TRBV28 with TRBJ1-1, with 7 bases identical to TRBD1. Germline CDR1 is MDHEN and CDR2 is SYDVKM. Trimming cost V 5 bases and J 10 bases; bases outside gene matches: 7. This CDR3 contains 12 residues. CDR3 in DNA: TGTGCCAGCAGTCGTCCGACAGGGCGAGCTTTCTTT. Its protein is CASSRPTGRAFF.

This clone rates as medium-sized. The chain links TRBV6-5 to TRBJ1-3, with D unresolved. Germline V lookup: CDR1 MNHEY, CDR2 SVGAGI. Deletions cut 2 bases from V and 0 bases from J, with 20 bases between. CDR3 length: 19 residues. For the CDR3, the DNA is TGTGCCAGCAGTTACCCACCTACGGGCAGTGTGAACTCTGGAAACACCATATATTTT. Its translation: CASSYPPTGSVNSGNTIYF.

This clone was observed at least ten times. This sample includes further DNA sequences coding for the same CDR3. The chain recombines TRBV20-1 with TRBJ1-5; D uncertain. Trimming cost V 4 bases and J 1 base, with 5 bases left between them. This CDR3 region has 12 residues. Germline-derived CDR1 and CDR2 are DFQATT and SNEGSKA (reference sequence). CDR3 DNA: TGCAGTGCTATAGGGAGCAATCAGCCCCAGCATTTT. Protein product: CSAIGSNQPQHF.

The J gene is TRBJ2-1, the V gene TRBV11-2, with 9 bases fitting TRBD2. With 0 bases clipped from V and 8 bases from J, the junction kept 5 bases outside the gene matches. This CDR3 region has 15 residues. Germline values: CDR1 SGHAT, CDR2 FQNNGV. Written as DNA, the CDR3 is TGTGCCAGCAGCTTAGAAGCGGGAGGTTCGTATGAGCAGTTCTTC. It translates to CASSLEAGGSYEQFF.

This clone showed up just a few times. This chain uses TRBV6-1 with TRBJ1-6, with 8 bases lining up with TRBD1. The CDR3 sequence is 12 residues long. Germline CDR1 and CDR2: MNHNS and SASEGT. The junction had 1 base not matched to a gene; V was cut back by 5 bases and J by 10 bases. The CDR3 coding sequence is TGTGCCAGCAGTCCAGGGGGCTCACCCCTCCACTTT. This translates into CASSPGGSPLHF.

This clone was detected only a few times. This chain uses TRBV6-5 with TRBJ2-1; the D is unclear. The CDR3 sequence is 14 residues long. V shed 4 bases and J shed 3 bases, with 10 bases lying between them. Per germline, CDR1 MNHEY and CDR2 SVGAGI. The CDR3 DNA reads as TGTGCCAGCAGTTCTACTACCTACTACAATGAGCAGTTCTTC. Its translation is CASSSTTYYNEQFF.

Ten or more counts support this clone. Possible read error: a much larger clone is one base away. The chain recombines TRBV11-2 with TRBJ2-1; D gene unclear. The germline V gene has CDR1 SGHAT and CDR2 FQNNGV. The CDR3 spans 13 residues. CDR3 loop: CASSPRVDNEQLF. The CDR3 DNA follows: TGTGCCAGCAGCCCCAGAGTAGACAATGAGCAGCTCTTC.

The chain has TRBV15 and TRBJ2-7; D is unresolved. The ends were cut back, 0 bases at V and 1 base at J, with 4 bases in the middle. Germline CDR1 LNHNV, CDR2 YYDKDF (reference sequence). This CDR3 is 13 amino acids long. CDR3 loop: CATSREQSYEQYF. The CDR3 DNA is TGTGCCACCAGCAGAGAACAGTCCTACGAGCAGTACTTC.